This T cell receptor beta chain was sequenced during a study of blood T cell repertoires in COVID-19. Study-wide context: PBMCs, B-cell-depleted T cells, or T cells were the source of the cDNA or gDNA that made up the material.

Original analysis: Amplification with reference gene primers provided the estimates of nucleated cell counts. Data came from immunoSEQ multiplex PCR; TCRdb stores just in-frame clones and leaves some out. V and J calls and clone size are those listed in that table; D and trimming were worked out from the DNA. The repertoire consists of about 16,000 clones, with 65% to 90% occurring once and the leading ten covering approximately 20%. The CDR3 is made up of 15 amino acids. Germline-derived CDR1 and CDR2 are MNHEY and SVGAGI. The V and J ends lost 0 bases and 8 bases, in that order; junction bases with no gene match: 6.

This chain uses TRBV6-5 with TRBJ2-1; 8 nucleotides agree with TRBD2. The sequenced sample was peripheral blood. This TCR was sampled from a man at least 80 years old with active COVID-19. The CDR3 reads CASSYSIAGWYEQFF. The CDR3, as DNA: TGTGCCAGCAGTTACTCGATAGCGGGATGGTATGAGCAGTTCTTC.